This TCR beta chain stems from a study of OX40 agonist ivuxolimab in advanced cancers. Regarding the study as a whole: Determination of antigen specificity was not performed for the expanded peripheral T cells.

Peripheral blood came from all dose cohorts at three timepoints. Clones were read by immunoSEQ multiplex PCR, and TCRdb kept only the in-frame ones, dropping some. The table includes tens of thousands of clones, approximately 91% detected once. On this clone itself: Its target is not known. The germline gene is not matched at one end of the junction; a read error may be the cause. This sample also contains other DNA sequences that code for the same CDR3.

The CDR3 covers 14 residues. Germline V gene sequence: CDR1 MDHEN, CDR2 SYDVKM. The specimen was CD4+ or CD8+ T cells sorted from blood, collected in a trial of the OX40 agonist ivuxolimab. The chain carries TRBV28 and TRBJ1-5; 7 bases map to TRBD1. The sequence was collected from an adult with an advanced solid tumor such as melanoma, head and neck, liver or kidney cancer. CDR3 DNA sequence: TGTGCCAGCAGTCTTACAGGGGTGAGACAGCCCCAGCATTTC. Protein product: CASSLTGVRQPQHF.